The clone carrying this T cell receptor (beta chain) was observed at least ten times. The CDR3 totals 12 residues. Germline V gene data show CDR1 as SGDLS and CDR2 as YYNGEE. Between the trimmed V and J ends, which lost 3 bases and 4 bases, there was a span of 4 bases. This specimen belongs to a study of regulatory T cells in long-lasting Graves disease. Time point: persistent/refractory GD, antithyroid drugs over 5 years with positive TRAb. PBMC RNA was the source of the TCR library. Blood from the periphery, approximately 8.6 milliliters in all, was drawn into EDTA tubes. Arm-PCR of CDR3 regions with iRepertoire HTBI primers generated TCR beta libraries. From the multiplex PCR reads, TCRdb called clonotypes with MiXCR, one entry per CDR3 protein. The sample gives approximately 360,000 distinct CDR3 sequences, 20% to 25% of which show up once; 25% to 30% is in the top ten.

This sample comprised peripheral blood mononuclear cells (PBMCs), obtained when the disease was refractory, from a patient treated with antithyroid drugs. The J gene is TRBJ2-2, the V gene TRBV9; D uncertain. The sequence derives from a woman between 40 and 55 years old with Graves disease. The CDR3 coding sequence is TGTGCCAGCAGCGAAGTCACCGGGGAGCTGTTTTTT. Amino acids: CASSEVTGELFF.